This record concerns one T cell receptor beta chain sequence. CDR1 is MDHEN and CDR2 is SYDVKM in the germline V gene. V was cut by 4 bases and J by 4 bases, with 14 bases left in between. This CDR3 has 14 amino acids. This sample was taken from a study of blood T cell repertoires in COVID-19. As handled by the study authors: From reference gene primer amplification, estimates of nucleated cell counts were derived. Method: immunoSEQ multiplex PCR; TCRdb's copy keeps in-frame clones and lacks some. For V, J and clone size, that table is used; D and trimming come from the DNA. Counted here are some 420,000 clones, over 75% occurring once; the ten biggest clones make up around 1.1%. Participants were aged roughly 18 to 90 years from approximately 23 US areas. Self-reported history from a screening survey and questionnaire set each donor's cohort. Two negative PCRs, clearance, or symptom resolution were required of recovered Cohort 3 donors.

The specimen sequenced was PBMCs or T cells enriched from blood (not recorded which). The receptor was isolated from a man aged 25-40 years who had recovered from COVID-19. This sequence joins TRBV28 and TRBJ2-7; a weak D match, TRBD2 (7 bases). CDR3 bases: TGTGCCAGCAGTTCGTTGAAGGGGGGGTACGAGCAGTACTTC. Translation gives CASSSLKGGYEQYF. The whole variable domain, remainder taken from reference TRBV28 and TRBJ2-7, is DVKVTQSSRYLVKRTGEKVFLECVQDMDHENMFWYRQDPGLGLRLIYFSYDVKMKEKGDIPEGYSVSREKKERFSLILESASTNQTSMYLCASSSLKGGYEQYFGPGTRLTVT.